Presented here are 14 T cell receptor beta chains from one specimen sequenced in a study of OX40 agonist ivuxolimab in advanced cancers. Profiled with immunoSEQ multiplex PCR; TCRdb holds only in-frame clones, not every one. The data show some 62,000 clones, 80% to 95% seen once. This material consisted of CD4+ or CD8+ T cells sorted from blood, taken in a trial of the OX40 agonist ivuxolimab. These receptors were obtained from an adult with an advanced solid tumor such as melanoma, head and neck, liver or kidney cancer.

The chain recombines TRBV19 with TRBJ2-1, with D perhaps given as TRBD1 or TRBD2 (6 bases each). CDR3 length equals 13 residues. Trimming took 6 bases from V and 4 from J, leaving 10 bases between them. Germline V gene data show CDR1 as LNHDA and CDR2 as SQIVND (reference sequence). The CDR3 region has the DNA TGTGCCAGTAGGAGGGGGGCTTACAATGAGCAGTTCTTC. Its translation: CASRRGAYNEQFF. Combining the CDR3 with reference TRBV19 and TRBJ2-1 gives the whole variable domain DGGITQSPKYLFRKEGQNVTLSCEQNLNHDAMYWYRQDPGQGLRLIYYSQIVNDFQKGDIAEGYSVSREKKESFPLTVTSAQKNPTAFYLCASRRGAYNEQFFGPGTRLTVL.

The genes are TRBV6-1 and TRBJ2-3, with 11 bases aligning to TRBD2. Trimming removed 0 bases from V and 5 bases from J; junction bases left unmatched: 7. Germline values: CDR1 MNHNS, CDR2 SASEGT. This CDR3 region has 17 residues. The CDR3 coding sequence is TGTGCCAGCAGTGAAGCTGTAGCGGGGGGGCCGGGAGATACGCAGTATTTT. This gives the protein CASSEAVAGGPGDTQYF.

This rearrangement joins TRBV11-3 to TRBJ1-2, with a tentative D call TRBD1 (5 bases). Germline V lookup: CDR1 SGHNT, CDR2 YENEEA. V was trimmed by 4 bases and J by 4 bases, leaving 13 bases between them. The length of the CDR3 is 14 residues. CDR3 DNA: TGTGCCAGCAGCTCCATGACAGTGCCCTATGGCTACACCTTC. Amino acid sequence: CASSSMTVPYGYTF. Based on the CDR3 plus reference TRBV11-3 and TRBJ1-2, the full variable domain is EAGVVQSPRYKIIEKKQPVAFWCNPISGHNTLYWYLQNLGQGPELLIRYENEEAVDDSQLPKDRFSAERLKGVDSTLKIQPAELGDSAVYLCASSSMTVPYGYTFGSGTRLTVV.

The J gene is TRBJ2-3, the V gene TRBV19; TRBD1 matches at 8 bases. Trimming removed 5 bases from V and 4 bases from J; junction bases left unmatched: 11. CDR3 length: 16 residues. CDR1 is LNHDA and CDR2 is SQIVND in the germline V gene (reference sequence). In DNA, the CDR3 is TGTGCCAGTAGTCTTCCACCGACAGGGGCCCCAGATACGCAGTATTTT. Translating gives CASSLPPTGAPDTQYF.

The genes are TRBV15 and TRBJ2-3, with D unclear. The CDR3 loop spans 12 amino acids. Germline V CDR1 and CDR2: LNHNV, YYDKDF (reference sequence). V was shortened by 6 bases and J by 4 bases, with 8 bases between the two germline ends. The CDR3 DNA reads TGTGCCACCAGAGGCGATTCAGATACGCAGTATTTT. Encoded protein: CATRGDSDTQYF.

The rearrangement joins TRBV4-2 to TRBJ2-1; D remains ambiguous. CDR3 length: 16 amino acids. The ends were cut back, 0 bases at V and 4 bases at J, with 13 bases in the middle. Germline CDR1 LGHNA, CDR2 YNFKEQ. The CDR3 nucleotides read TGTGCCAGCAGCCAAGAGGCAACTACAAAATACAATGAGCAGTTCTTC. The encoded protein is CASSQEATTKYNEQFF.

The chain is built from TRBV9 and TRBJ2-2, with D possibly being TRBD1 (5 bases). CDR1 SGDLS and CDR2 YYNGEE come from the germline V gene. There are 14 residues in the CDR3. Trimming took off 0 bases at V and 8 bases at J, with 11 bases between the two ends. CDR3 coding DNA: TGTGCCAGCAGCGTAGCTACAGGTGGGGGGGAGCTGTTTTTT. Its translation: CASSVATGGGELFF.

The chain uses TRBV19 and TRBJ1-2; D is unclear. Between the trimmed V and J ends, which lost 5 bases and 7 bases, there was a span of 14 bases. The CDR3 runs to 13 residues. CDR1 is LNHDA and CDR2 is SQIVND in the germline V gene (reference sequence). The DNA for the CDR3 is TGTGCCAGTAGTTCGGGCAGTCCGGCTGGCTACACCTTC. This translates into CASSSGSPAGYTF.

V usage is TRBV5-4 and J usage is TRBJ1-2; D is possibly TRBD1 (5 bases). The germline gives CDR1 SGHNT, CDR2 YYREEE (reference sequence). The CDR3 runs 14 residues. V dropped 4 bases and J dropped 4 bases, with 14 bases sitting between them. The CDR3 nucleotides are TGTGCCAGCAGCCGCCCGGGGGAGGGCTATGGCTACACCTTC. Its translation is CASSRPGEGYGYTF.

This clone appeared a few times. The gene calls are TRBV30 and TRBJ2-2; 9 bases align to TRBD1. Germline assignment: CDR1 GTSNPN and CDR2 SVGIG (reference sequence). Trimming cost V 3 bases and J 8 bases; bases outside gene matches: 4. The CDR3 sequence is 13 residues long. The CDR3 reads CAWRKQGAGELFF. The CDR3 region has the DNA TGTGCCTGGAGAAAACAGGGGGCTGGGGAGCTGTTTTTT.

The chain combines TRBV7-9 with TRBJ1-2; D is ambiguous. V was cut by 8 bases and J by 5 bases, with 15 bases left in between. The CDR3 covers 13 residues. Looked up from germline, CDR1 is SEHNR and CDR2 is FQNEAQ (reference sequence). In nucleotides, the CDR3 is TGTGCCAGCGGGCGCATTGGGGAGTATGGCTACACCTTC. As protein: CASGRIGEYGYTF.

The chain is built from TRBV2 and TRBJ2-7; D might be TRBD2 (6 bases). Between the trimmed V and J ends, which lost 6 bases and 7 bases, there was a span of 25 bases. CDR3 length: 16 residues. CDR1 is SNHLY, CDR2 FYNNEI, per germline. The CDR3 DNA is TGTGCCAGCAGGGGCCTTCTTGGGACTTCGGTGGGTGAGCAGTACTTC. It specifies CASRGLLGTSVGEQYF.

V and J are TRBV5-1 and TRBJ1-1; D gene unclear. The V and J ends lost 5 bases and 3 bases respectively, with 11 bases between them. CDR1 SGHRS and CDR2 YFSETQ come from the germline V gene. The CDR3 runs 13 residues. CDR3 amino acids: CASSFRSDTEAFF. CDR3 DNA sequence: TGCGCCAGCAGTTTCAGGTCGGACACTGAAGCTTTCTTT.

J is TRBJ2-5 and V is TRBV11-2; D is possibly TRBD1 (6 bases). The J call may be faulty, since TRBJ2-7 better matches the DNA end. The germline V gene has CDR1 SGHAT and CDR2 FQNNGV. The CDR3 extends over 13 amino acids. CDR3 sequence reads: CASSLLTGSEQYF. CDR3 sequence (DNA): TGTGCCAGCAGCTTACTGACAGGATCCGAGCAGTACTTC.